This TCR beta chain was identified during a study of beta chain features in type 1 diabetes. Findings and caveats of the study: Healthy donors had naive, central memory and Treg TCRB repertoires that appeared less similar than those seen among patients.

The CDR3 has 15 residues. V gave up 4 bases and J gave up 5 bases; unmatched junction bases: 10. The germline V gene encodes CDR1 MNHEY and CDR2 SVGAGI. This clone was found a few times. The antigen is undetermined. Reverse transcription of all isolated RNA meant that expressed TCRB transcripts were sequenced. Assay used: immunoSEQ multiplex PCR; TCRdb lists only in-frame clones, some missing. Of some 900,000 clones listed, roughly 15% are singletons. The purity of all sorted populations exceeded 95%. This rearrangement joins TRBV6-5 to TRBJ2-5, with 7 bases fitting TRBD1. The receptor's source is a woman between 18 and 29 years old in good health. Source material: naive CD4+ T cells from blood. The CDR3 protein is CASSLTTGSGETQYF. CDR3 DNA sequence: TGTGCCAGCAGTTTAACGACAGGGTCAGGGGAGACCCAGTACTTC.